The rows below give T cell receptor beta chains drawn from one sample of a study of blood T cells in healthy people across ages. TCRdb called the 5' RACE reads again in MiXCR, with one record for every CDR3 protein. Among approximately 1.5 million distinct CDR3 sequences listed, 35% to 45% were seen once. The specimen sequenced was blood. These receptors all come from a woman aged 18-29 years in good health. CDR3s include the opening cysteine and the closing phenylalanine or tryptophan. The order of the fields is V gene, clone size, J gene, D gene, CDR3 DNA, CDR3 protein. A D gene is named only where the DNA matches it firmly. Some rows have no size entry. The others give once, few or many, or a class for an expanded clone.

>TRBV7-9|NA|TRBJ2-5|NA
TGTGCCAGCAGCATGGGACGAGGGGGCCAAGAGACCCAGTACTTC
CASSMGRGGQETQYF
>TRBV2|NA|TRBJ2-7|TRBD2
TGTACCAGCAGAAAGTCAGTCGAGCGGGATTACGAGCAGTACTTC
CTSRKSVERDYEQYF
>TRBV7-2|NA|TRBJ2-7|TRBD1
TGTGCCAGCAGTTTCACCTCCGGGACAGGAGCCTACGAGCAGTACTTC
CASSFTSGTGAYEQYF
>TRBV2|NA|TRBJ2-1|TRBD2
TGTGCCAGCAGTGAGAGGACAGCGGGGGGGAATGAGCAGTTCTTC
CASSERTAGGNEQFF
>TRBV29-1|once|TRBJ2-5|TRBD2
TGCAGCGTGACCGAGCGGGAGGGCCTAGAGGAGACCCAGTACTTC
CSVTEREGLEETQYF
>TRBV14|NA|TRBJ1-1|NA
TGTGCCAGCAGCCAAGGGGAGAAGGGGAACACTGAAGCTTTCTTT
CASSQGEKGNTEAFF
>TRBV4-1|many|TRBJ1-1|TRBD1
TGCGCCAGCAACAAGGACAGGGAAGCCACTGAAGCTTTCTTT
CASNKDREATEAFF
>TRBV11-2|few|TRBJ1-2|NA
TGTGCCAGCAGCTTAGATCCCGGGGAGGGCTACACCTTC
CASSLDPGEGYTF
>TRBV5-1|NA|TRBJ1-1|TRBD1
TGCGCCAGCAGCTTGGTCCCCTGGACAGGGAACACTGAAGCTTTCTTT
CASSLVPWTGNTEAFF
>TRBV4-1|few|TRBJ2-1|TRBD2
TGCGCCAGCAGCCGAACAAGGGCTAGCGGGTACAATGAGCAGTTCTTC
CASSRTRASGYNEQFF
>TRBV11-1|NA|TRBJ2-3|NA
TGTGCCAGCAGCGTGCGACTAGTCCAGCAGGCCGGTACGCAGTATTTT
CASSVRLVQQAGTQYF
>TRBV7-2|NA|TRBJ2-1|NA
TGTGCCAGCAGCCTCACTAGACACAACAATGAGCAGTTCTTC
CASSLTRHNNEQFF
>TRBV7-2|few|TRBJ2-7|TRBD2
TGTGCCAGCAGCTTAGACGGTAGCGGGAGTTTAAACTACGAGCAGTACTTC
CASSLDGSGSLNYEQYF
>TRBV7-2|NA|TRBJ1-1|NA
TGTGCCAGCAGCATTAAACAGGGATACACTGAAGCTTTCTTT
CASSIKQGYTEAFF
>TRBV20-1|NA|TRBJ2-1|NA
TGCAGTGCCGAATCAGGGGGGGCCTACAATGAGCAGTTCTTC
CSAESGGAYNEQFF
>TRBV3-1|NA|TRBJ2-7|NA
TGTGCCAGCAGCCAAGATCGAGCGGGCAGCTCCTACGAGCAGTACTTC
CASSQDRAGSSYEQYF
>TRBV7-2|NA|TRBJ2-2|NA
TGTGCCAGCAGCTCGCAGGGGAAAGGGTTTGGCGGGGAGCTGTTTTTT
CASSSQGKGFGGELFF